The clone carrying this T cell receptor (beta chain) was observed many times. Its cognate antigen is unknown. This entry is derived from a study of Graves' ophthalmopathy and Graves' hyperthyroidism. Study-wide background: At the time of initial diagnosis and before any treatment, peripheral blood was collected. Whole-study findings and limits: Separation of ophthalmopathy from stable hyperthyroidism was achieved by a 13-signature model, at roughly 90% sensitivity and roughly 80% specificity.

Amplification from RNA transcripts yielded the TCR beta CDR3 regions. Following a first-round RT-PCR that used HTBI primers, a second-round multiplex PCR was carried out. From the multiplex PCR reads, TCRdb called clonotypes with MiXCR, one entry per CDR3 protein. The sample lists just over 600,000 distinct CDR3 sequences, roughly 20% seen once, with approximately 6.9% in the top ten. Trimming shortened V by 7 bases and J by 6 bases, and 21 bases separated the two germline ends. CDR3 length: 15 amino acids. The sequence derives from a woman in her late teens or twenties with stable Graves' hyperthyroidism. Some clones in this sample may be carry-over from other donors' samples. This chain links TRBV12-3 or TRBV12-4 with TRBJ1-1, with D tentatively TRBD1 (5 bases). Sequences were obtained from peripheral blood. CDR3 amino acids: CASTIGPGGGAEAFF. The CDR3 DNA reads TGTGCCAGCACCATAGGGCCAGGCGGGGGAGCTGAAGCTTTCTTT.